The 32 T cell receptor beta chains reported below all come from one sample, sequenced in a study of lymphopenia after photon versus proton radiotherapy. Clones were sequenced by immunoSEQ multiplex PCR, and TCRdb holds only the in-frame ones, with some missing. The data contain about 24,000 clones, about 82% of them singletons. This specimen was peripheral blood, taken from a patient treated with proton-based radiotherapy. All receptors come from a woman between 65 and 79 years old with pancreatic cancer.

The V call is TRBV19, the J call TRBJ1-3, with D unclear. This CDR3 comprises 15 residues. V was cut by 5 bases and J by 2 bases, with 13 bases left in between. Germline V gives CDR1 LNHDA, CDR2 SQIVND (reference sequence). The CDR3 DNA follows: TGTGCCAGTAGTCGAGGCGGCCTAGCTGGAAACACCATATATTTT. Amino acid sequence: CASSRGGLAGNTIYF.

In this sample, this clone turned up once. V usage is TRBV7-2 and J usage is TRBJ2-1; the D is unclear. Trimming took 5 bases from V and 8 from J, leaving 7 bases between them. The V gene's germline CDR1 is SGHTA and CDR2 FQGNSA. CDR3 size: 11 residues. The CDR3 DNA follows: TGTGCCAGCAGCCGGACCGATGAGCAGTTCTTC. Its protein is CASSRTDEQFF.

This clone was counted only a few times. The chain has TRBV19 and TRBJ2-7, with D perhaps being TRBD1 or TRBD2 (5 bases each). CDR1 is LNHDA and CDR2 is SQIVND in the germline V gene (reference sequence). V was clipped by 5 bases and J by 3 bases, with 20 bases between them. This CDR3 contains 16 residues. CDR3: CASSPNTGTASYEQYF. CDR3 nucleotide sequence: TGTGCCAGTAGTCCGAACACCGGGACGGCAAGCTACGAGCAGTACTTC.

V is TRBV30 and J is TRBJ1-3; D unclear. CDR3 length: 14 residues. V shed 2 bases and J shed 0 bases, with 8 bases lying between them. Germline lookup yields CDR1 GTSNPN and CDR2 SVGIG (reference sequence). This CDR3 reads CAWSTGGSGNTIYF. CDR3 bases: TGTGCCTGGAGTACGGGAGGCTCTGGAAACACCATATATTTT.

The chain joins TRBV7-3 to TRBJ2-5, with D maybe TRBD1 (5 bases). The CDR3 length is 13 residues. Trimming removed 3 bases at V and 2 bases at J, with 7 bases between. Per germline, CDR1 SGHTA and CDR2 FQGTGA. The DNA of the CDR3 is TGTGCCAGCAGCTTTGGACAACAAGAGACCCAGTACTTC. This translates into CASSFGQQETQYF.

The chain has TRBV18 and TRBJ2-2; D unclear. V was clipped by 2 bases and J by 4 bases, with 5 bases between them. The germline CDR1 and CDR2 sequences are KGHSH and LQKENI. The CDR3 is made up of 13 amino acids. The CDR3 sequence is CASSPGPTGELFF. CDR3 nucleotides: TGTGCCAGCTCACCAGGACCCACCGGGGAGCTGTTTTTT.

The CDR3 nucleotides are TGCAGCGTTGGCGGTTACAATCAGCCCCAGCATTTT. Amino acid sequence: CSVGGYNQPQHF. The chain is built from TRBV29-1 and TRBJ1-5; D gene uncertain. The CDR3 loop spans 12 amino acids. V lost 4 bases to trimming and J lost 3 bases, with 7 bases between them. Looked up from germline, CDR1 is SQVTM and CDR2 is ANQGSEA.

The genes are TRBV4-2 and TRBJ2-1; 7 positions match TRBD2. Germline lookup yields CDR1 LGHNA and CDR2 YNFKEQ. This CDR3 comprises 14 residues. V lost 1 base to trimming and J lost 9 bases; unmatched junction nucleotides: 6. The CDR3 region has the DNA TGTGCCAGCAGCCAAGCGGGAGGAGTTAGTGAGCAGTTCTTC. Translated: CASSQAGGVSEQFF.

This chain uses TRBV21-1 with TRBJ2-7; no DNA check was done on the table's D call, TRBD2. TRBV21-1 is a listed pseudogene. This CDR3 spans 19 amino acids. CDR3 DNA sequence: TGTGCCAGCAGCAAAGTGGGTAGGGCTAGCGGGAGGCCCTCCTACGAGCAGTACTTC. Its protein product is CASSKVGRASGRPSYEQYF.

The V gene is TRBV7-2, the J gene TRBJ1-4; 8 bases are shared with TRBD1. J gave up 4 bases and V 3 bases, and 4 bases lay outside the gene matches. The V gene's germline CDR1 is SGHTA and CDR2 FQGNSA. The CDR3 is made up of 15 amino acids. The DNA of the CDR3 is TGTGCCAGCAGCTTCGACAGGGGATTTAATGAAAAACTGTTTTTT. It encodes CASSFDRGFNEKLFF.

This chain joins TRBV9 and TRBJ2-2, with 14 bases that match TRBD2. Germline loops: CDR1 SGDLS, CDR2 YYNGEE. The CDR3 has 17 residues. The V and J ends lost 4 bases and 6 bases, in that order; junction bases with no gene match: 8. CDR3 residues: CASSLRLAGGPAGELFF. The CDR3 DNA follows: TGTGCCAGCAGCCTAAGACTAGCGGGAGGGCCGGCCGGGGAGCTGTTTTTT. The variable domain in full, with the rest retrieved from reference TRBV9 and TRBJ2-2, is DSGVTQTPKHLITATGQRVTLRCSPRSGDLSVYWYQQSLDQGLQFLIQYYNGEERAKGNILERFSAQQFPDLHSELNLSSLELGDSALYFCASSLRLAGGPAGELFFGEGSRLTVL.

The genes are TRBV7-3 and TRBJ2-5; D may be TRBD2 (6 bases). V was trimmed by 1 base and J by 5 bases, leaving 20 bases between them. Germline lookup yields CDR1 SGHTA and CDR2 FQGTGA. This CDR3 contains 17 residues. The CDR3 DNA sequence: TGTGCCAGCAGCTTAAAGATCGGCGGGGTGTCAGGGGAGACCCAGTACTTC. Translating it yields CASSLKIGGVSGETQYF.

The V gene is TRBV6-4, the J gene TRBJ1-5; 9 positions match TRBD1. The CDR3 has 15 amino acids. Germline trimming cut 3 bases from V and 5 bases from J; bases unmatched to any gene: 5. Germline assignment: CDR1 MRHNA and CDR2 SNTAGT. The DNA of the CDR3 is TGTGCCAGCAGTGAACAGGGGGCGTCGGATCAGCCCCAGCATTTT. Translated: CASSEQGASDQPQHF.

The chain has TRBV11-1 and TRBJ1-1; D is ambiguous. In germline, CDR1 is SGHAT, CDR2 FQDESV (reference sequence). CDR3 size: 13 residues. V was clipped by 1 base and J by 6 bases, with 9 bases between them. CDR3 sequence reads: CASSLGQAAEAFF. DNA for the CDR3: TGTGCCAGCAGCTTAGGGCAGGCCGCTGAAGCTTTCTTT.

DNA of the CDR3: TGTGCCAGCAGCTCCGCCGAGCACTATGGCTACACCTTC. Its protein is CASSSAEHYGYTF. The chain couples TRBV11-2 to TRBJ1-2; no reliable D call. V was clipped by 4 bases and J by 3 bases, with 9 bases between them. The CDR3 loop spans 13 amino acids. Germline V CDR1 and CDR2: SGHAT, FQNNGV.

This chain connects TRBV9 to TRBJ2-7; D perhaps matches TRBD2 (6 bases). CDR1 and CDR2 (germline): SGDLS, YYNGEE. The CDR3 is 14 residues long. With 0 bases removed from V and 5 bases from J, the gap between germline ends came to 12 bases. The CDR3 nucleotides read TGTGCCAGCAGCGTAGCCCCGGGAGCAAACGAGCAGTACTTC. It translates to CASSVAPGANEQYF.

This CDR3 is CAWSVPGQGYEQYF. CDR3 DNA sequence: TGTGCCTGGAGTGTACCGGGACAGGGGTACGAGCAGTACTTC. The chain couples TRBV30 to TRBJ2-7; the match to TRBD1 covers 10 bases. Germline V gives CDR1 GTSNPN, CDR2 SVGIG (reference sequence). The V and J ends lost 0 bases and 4 bases, in that order; junction bases with no gene match: 3. This CDR3 has 14 amino acids.

This sequence joins TRBV5-1 and TRBJ1-1, with D maybe TRBD1 (5 bases). The CDR3 length is 16 residues. Germline V lookup: CDR1 SGHRS, CDR2 YFSETQ. The V end lost 0 bases, the J end lost 7 bases, and 19 bases lay between the germline ends. The CDR3 DNA is TGCGCCAGCAGCTTGGAACCTCCTCGAGGGACTAATGAAGCTTTCTTT. Protein: CASSLEPPRGTNEAFF.

This chain connects TRBV28 to TRBJ1-1; D is uncertain. Germline-derived CDR1 and CDR2 are MDHEN and SYDVKM. There are 15 residues in the CDR3. Trimming removed 7 bases from V and 4 bases from J, with 19 bases in between. CDR3 nucleotides: TGTGCCAGCACCGGAGGGTGGGGTGGGAGCACTGAAGCTTTCTTT. Amino acids: CASTGGWGGSTEAFF.

The chain is built from TRBV6-1 and TRBJ2-7, with D hard to call. Germline-derived CDR1 and CDR2 are MNHNS and SASEGT. This CDR3 contains 11 residues. Trimming left V 5 bases short and J 5 bases short, with 7 bases between. CDR3 amino acids: CASSYLNEQYF. In nucleotides, the CDR3 is TGTGCCAGCAGTTATTTGAACGAGCAGTACTTC.

This clone was recorded a few times. The chain uses TRBV4-3 and TRBJ2-7; D is perhaps TRBD1 or TRBD2 (5 bases each). Germline V lookup: CDR1 LGHNA, CDR2 YSLEER. Between the trimmed V and J ends, which lost 3 bases and 4 bases, there was a span of 16 bases. The CDR3 totals 15 residues. CDR3 bases: TGCGCCAGCAGCCAGGCACTAGGGGTCTGGTACGAGCAGTACTTC. Protein sequence: CASSQALGVWYEQYF.

This clone has just a few counts. The V and J genes are TRBV19 and TRBJ1-5, with no clear D. This CDR3 region has 13 residues. Trimming removed 6 bases at V and 2 bases at J, with 8 bases between. Germline CDR1 is LNHDA and CDR2 is SQIVND (reference sequence). CDR3 DNA sequence: TGTGCCAGTAGGATTTATGGCAATCAGCCCCAGCATTTT. Protein product: CASRIYGNQPQHF.

This rearrangement joins TRBV18 to TRBJ2-7; TRBD1 matches at 11 bases. With 3 bases clipped from V and 6 bases from J, the junction kept 7 bases outside the gene matches. Per the germline V gene, CDR1 is KGHSH and CDR2 is LQKENI. The CDR3 spans 15 residues. The CDR3 DNA reads as TGTGCCAGCTCACCGGGACAGGGGGAAATCGGCGAGCAGTACTTC. Translated, it gives CASSPGQGEIGEQYF.

This chain joins TRBV7-8 and TRBJ1-1; D gene unclear. CDR3 size: 13 residues. Germline loops: CDR1 SGHVS, CDR2 FQNEAQ. Between the trimmed V and J ends, which lost 2 bases and 4 bases, there was a span of 8 bases. The CDR3 DNA reads TGTGCCAGCAGCTTATCACGGGTCACTGAAGCTTTCTTT. This gives the protein CASSLSRVTEAFF.

V gene TRBV19 combines with J gene TRBJ1-1; 9 bases map to TRBD1. J was trimmed by 4 bases and V by 4 bases; bases with no gene match: 10. The CDR3 extends over 16 amino acids. Germline V lookup: CDR1 LNHDA, CDR2 SQIVND (reference sequence). The CDR3 loop reads CASSRGQGVRGTEAFF. CDR3 sequence (DNA): TGTGCCAGTAGTAGGGGACAGGGCGTGAGGGGCACTGAAGCTTTCTTT.

Only one count was recorded for this clone. This chain uses TRBV20-1 with TRBJ2-1, with TRBD1 matching 8 bases. The V segment lost 3 bases and the J segment 9 bases; nucleotides outside the gene matches: 1. CDR1 is DFQATT, CDR2 SNEGSKA, per germline (reference sequence). The CDR3 consists of 11 residues. The CDR3 region is CSARDRAEQFF. DNA of the CDR3: TGCAGTGCTAGGGACAGGGCTGAGCAGTTCTTC.

This chain uses TRBV5-1 with TRBJ2-7; D might be TRBD2 (5 bases). Germline V gene sequence: CDR1 SGHRS, CDR2 YFSETQ. Trimming took 6 bases from V and 2 from J, leaving 12 bases between them. The CDR3 is 13 amino acids. The CDR3 DNA sequence: TGCGCCAGCAAACTCCCCGGGGCCTACGAGCAGTACTTC. Translated, it gives CASKLPGAYEQYF. The complete variable domain, with remaining parts taken from reference TRBV5-1 and TRBJ2-7, reads KAGVTQTPRYLIKTRGQQVTLSCSPISGHRSVSWYQQTPGQGLQFLFEYFSETQRNKGNFPGRFSGRQFSNSRSEMNVSTLELGDSALYLCASKLPGAYEQYFGPGTRLTVT.

The rearrangement joins TRBV10-3 to TRBJ2-5, with 8 bases lining up with TRBD1. Germline trimming cut 5 bases from V and 2 bases from J; bases unmatched to any gene: 4. The CDR3 is 14 residues long. Germline values: CDR1 ENHRY, CDR2 SYGVKD. CDR3 sequence reads: CAISRQGLQETQYF. The CDR3 coding sequence is TGTGCCATCAGTAGACAGGGGCTTCAAGAGACCCAGTACTTC.

The chain joins TRBV11-1 to TRBJ2-7; 8 bases fit TRBD2. Losses at the gene ends were 0 bases for V and 5 bases for J; bases not matched to a gene: 12. The CDR3 consists of 17 residues. Germline V gives CDR1 SGHAT, CDR2 FQDESV (reference sequence). This chain's CDR3 is CASSLATSGSLEDEQYF. CDR3 DNA sequence: TGTGCCAGCAGCTTAGCGACAAGCGGGAGCTTAGAGGACGAGCAGTACTTC.

The chain couples TRBV5-4 to TRBJ1-2; D not certain. Germline assignment: CDR1 SGHNT and CDR2 YYREEE (reference sequence). The germline V and J ends were trimmed by 3 bases and 8 bases, with 14 bases remaining between them. The CDR3 spans 13 residues. CDR3 protein: CASSSGFTNGYTF. As DNA, the CDR3 is TGTGCCAGCAGCTCGGGTTTCACAAACGGCTACACCTTC.

J is TRBJ2-5 and V is TRBV30, with 7 bases that match TRBD1. This CDR3 spans 14 amino acids. V shed 0 bases, J shed 4 bases, and the junction held 5 bases outside the gene matches. Germline V CDR1 and CDR2: GTSNPN, SVGIG (reference sequence). CDR3 residues: CAWSVTRDRETQYF. The CDR3 DNA reads TGTGCCTGGAGTGTAACCAGGGACAGAGAGACCCAGTACTTC. Full variable domain (missing parts from reference TRBV30 and TRBJ2-5): SQTIHQWPATLVQPVGSPLSLECTVEGTSNPNLYWYRQAAGRGLQLLFYSVGIGQISSEVPQNLSASRPQDRQFILSSKKLLLSDSGFYLCAWSVTRDRETQYFGPGTRLLVL.

This clone was seen only once. The chain is built from TRBV6-6 and TRBJ2-7, with 8 bases aligning to TRBD1. CDR3 length: 14 amino acids. Germline V gene lookup returns CDR1 MNHNY and CDR2 SVGAGI (reference sequence). V was clipped by 8 bases and J by 2 bases; unmatched bases: 8. CDR3 loop: CASSGQEFTYEQYF. DNA for the CDR3: TGTGCCAGCTCGGGACAGGAGTTTACCTACGAGCAGTACTTC.